This TCR beta chain was documented in a study of T cell clonotyping in hematopoietic cell transplantation. TCRdb's table, derived via immunoSEQ multiplex PCR, lists solely in-frame clones and lacks some. The sample carries more than 65,000 clones, approximately 94% recorded once. V was clipped by 2 bases and J by 0 bases, with 7 bases between them. There are 14 residues in the CDR3. The V gene's germline CDR1 is ENHRY and CDR2 SYGVKD. The sequence was obtained from a man aged 50 to 59 in good health. Some clones in this sample may be carry-over from other donors' samples. Sequenced material: peripheral blood mononuclear cells. The chain combines TRBV10-3 with TRBJ1-1, with D uncertain. The DNA for the CDR3 is TGTGCCATCAGTGAGATGCGGCTGAACACTGAAGCTTTCTTT. This codes for CAISEMRLNTEAFF.